Following are 23 T cell receptor beta chains from one sample sequenced in a study of molecular identifiers for immune sequencing clone quantification. TCRdb processed the PCR reads anew with MiXCR; each CDR3 protein has one entry. The sample lists under 800,000 distinct CDR3 sequences, 25% seen once, with about 0.81% in the top ten. The specimen sequenced was naive CD8+ T cells from blood, with Jurkat cell RNA spiked in. Stated subset: FACS-sorted CD8+CD4-CCR7+CD45RA+ naive T cells. The receptors were gathered from a human donor in good health. Some libraries in this study had Jurkat cell RNA spiked in.

With regard to this clonotype: A read error may account for a junction end that differs from germline. The J gene is TRBJ1-4, the V gene TRBV7-8; TRBD1 agrees at 8 bases. Germline-derived CDR1 and CDR2 are SGHVS and FQNEAQ. The CDR3 runs 18 residues. CDR3 sequence: CASSFGPGQATDNENLFF. The CDR3, as DNA: TGTGCCAGCAGCTTTGGGCCGGGACAGGCCACGGATAATGAAAACCTGTTTTTT.

In regard to this clonotype: This CDR3 fails to terminate in the conserved phenylalanine or tryptophan, so it likely reflects a read error. The V and J genes are TRBV11-2 and TRBJ2-7; D unclear. CDR3 size: 14 residues. Germline loops: CDR1 SGHAT, CDR2 FQNNGV. In DNA, the CDR3 is TGTACCAGCAGCTTATACGCGAAAATCAACAAGCAGTACATC. Encoded protein: CTSSLYAKINKQYI.

The table lists this clonotype with a few counts. This chain uses TRBV11-1 with TRBJ2-5; the D gene is possibly TRBD1 (5 bases). In germline, CDR1 is SGHAT, CDR2 FQDESV (reference sequence). The germline V and J ends were trimmed by 1 base and 5 bases, with 11 bases remaining between them. The CDR3 extends over 14 amino acids. In nucleotides, the CDR3 is TGTGCCAGCAGCTTAGTCCCAGGGTTGGAGACCCAGTACTTC. Amino acids: CASSLVPGLETQYF.

This clonotype appeared a few times. This chain connects TRBV5-1 to TRBJ2-1; D might be TRBD1 or TRBD2, each matching 5 bases. This CDR3 has 12 amino acids. The germline V and J ends were trimmed by 0 bases and 9 bases, with 7 bases remaining between them. Germline loops: CDR1 SGHRS, CDR2 YFSETQ. The CDR3 here is CASSLAGREQFF. As DNA, the CDR3 is TGCGCCAGCAGCTTGGCGGGACGTGAGCAGTTCTTC.

Regarding this clonotype: A read error is possible here, since a much larger clone lies one base away. V and J are TRBV11-2 and TRBJ2-1, with D hard to call. CDR1 and CDR2 from the germline V gene are SGHAT and FQNNGV. This CDR3 comprises 13 residues. The chain's CDR3 is CASSLPLYNEQLF. The CDR3 nucleotides read TGTGCCAGCAGCTTACCTTTGTACAATGAGCAGCTCTTC.

As for this clonotype: One base away lies a much larger clone, so this may be a sequencing read error. V is TRBV6-2 or TRBV6-3 and J is TRBJ2-5; TRBD1 is a possible D gene (6 bases). In germline, CDR1 is MNHEY, CDR2 SVGEGT. There are 14 residues in the CDR3. In DNA, the CDR3 is TGTGCCAGCAGCTCTGGGGGCTTCCAAGAGACCCTGTACTTC. Protein product: CASSSGGFQETLYF.

V is TRBV19 and J is TRBJ2-3; 8 bases are shared with TRBD2. The CDR3 runs 15 residues. V was clipped by 10 bases and J by 2 bases; unmatched bases: 11. Germline CDR1 LNHDA, CDR2 SQIVND (reference sequence). This CDR3 is CATALSGGVTDTQYF. The CDR3 bases are TGTGCCACTGCGTTGAGCGGGGGAGTCACAGATACGCAGTATTTT.

Of note for this clonotype: A read error may account for a junction end that differs from germline. The chain uses TRBV7-6 and TRBJ2-7, with 9 bases aligning to TRBD1. CDR3 length equals 14 residues. CDR1 is SGHVS and CDR2 is FNYEAQ in the germline V gene. CDR3 bases: TGTGCCGGCAGCCTCTGGGACAGGGATTACGAGCAGTACTTC. It codes for CAGSLWDRDYEQYF.

The chain recombines TRBV27 with TRBJ2-3; D could derive from TRBD1 or TRBD2 (5 bases each). V shed 0 bases and J shed 2 bases, with 12 bases lying between them. CDR1 is MNHEY, CDR2 SMNVEV, per germline (reference sequence). The length of the CDR3 is 16 residues. CDR3 sequence (DNA): TGTGCCAGCAGTTTATCGAGGTGGGGGAACACAGATACGCAGTATTTT. This translates into CASSLSRWGNTDTQYF.

CDR3 protein: CASGDSLFTDTQYF. CDR3 sequence (DNA): TGTGCCAGCGGGGACTCCCTATTCACAGATACGCAGTATTTT. The chain links TRBV6-2 or TRBV6-3 to TRBJ2-3; a possible D gene is TRBD2 (6 bases). Germline V gene lookup returns CDR1 MNHEY and CDR2 SVGEGT. Trimming left V 8 bases short and J 2 bases short, with 14 bases between. The CDR3 length is 14 residues.

This clonotype was detected only a few times. J is TRBJ2-2 and V is TRBV11-2; TRBD1 matches at 7 bases. CDR3 length: 15 residues. Germline CDR1 and CDR2: SGHAT and FQNNGV. V lost 5 bases, J lost 1 base, and 4 bases stayed unmatched. CDR3: CASSRDRWNTGELFF. As DNA, the CDR3 is TGTGCCAGCAGCAGGGACAGATGGAACACCGGGGAGCTGTTTTTT.

With respect to this clonotype: This sequence may be a read error, since a much larger clone differs from it by one base. The V gene is TRBV7-9, the J gene TRBJ2-7; TRBD1 aligns across 7 bases. Germline V gives CDR1 SEHNR, CDR2 FQNEAQ (reference sequence). The CDR3 extends over 15 amino acids. CDR3 amino acids: CVSSPSGTAIYEQYF. CDR3 bases: TGTGTCAGCAGCCCCTCCGGGACAGCCATCTACGAGCAGTACTTC.

This clonotype was seen a handful of times. The chain uses TRBV12-3 or TRBV12-4 and TRBJ1-5; 9 bases match TRBD1. V was pared by 7 bases and J by 5 bases, with 9 bases of the junction left unmatched. The CDR3 runs to 15 residues. The DNA for the CDR3 is TGTGCCAGCACCCACTCTGGGACAGGGTATCAGCCCCAGCATTTT. Its protein product is CASTHSGTGYQPQHF.

As concerns this clonotype: This sequence may be a read error, since a much larger clone differs from it by one base. The chain is built from TRBV30 and TRBJ2-3; D not resolved. Trimming removed 0 bases from V and 0 bases from J, with 10 bases in between. This CDR3 contains 15 residues. Germline values: CDR1 GTSNPN, CDR2 SVGIG (reference sequence). The CDR3 DNA follows: TGTGCCTGGAGTGTTTCGGGTCCCAGCACAGATACGCAGTATTTT. Encoded protein: CAWSVSGPSTDTQYF.

The chain joins TRBV4-1 to TRBJ1-2; unclear D gene. V lost 1 base to trimming and J lost 0 bases, with 9 bases between them. Per germline, CDR1 MGHRA and CDR2 YSYEKL. The CDR3 contains 15 residues. CDR3 bases: TGCGCCAGCAGCCAAGTCGTTCTCACTAACTATGGCTACACCTTC. This encodes CASSQVVLTNYGYTF.

V usage is TRBV3-1 and J usage is TRBJ2-3, with TRBD1 matching 7 bases. V trimming: 6 bases; J trimming: 4 bases; junction bases outside the gene matches: 13. This CDR3 contains 16 residues. CDR1 is LGHDT and CDR2 is YNNKEL in the germline V gene (reference sequence). Here the CDR3 reads CASSHIAGTEPDTQYF. The CDR3 DNA follows: TGTGCCAGCAGTCATATCGCCGGGACAGAACCAGATACGCAGTATTTT.

The rearrangement joins TRBV9 to TRBJ2-7; TRBD1 agrees at 11 bases. The ends lost 4 bases at V and 5 bases at J; junction bases unmatched: 5. The CDR3 loop spans 14 amino acids. Looked up from germline, CDR1 is SGDLS and CDR2 is YYNGEE. The CDR3 sequence is CASSIGQGANEQYF. CDR3 DNA sequence: TGTGCCAGCAGCATAGGACAGGGGGCCAACGAGCAGTACTTC.

Comments on this clonotype: Possible read error: a much larger clone is one base away. This rearrangement joins TRBV15 to TRBJ2-2, with 8 bases lining up with TRBD1. The V and J ends lost 0 bases and 3 bases, in that order; junction bases with no gene match: 9. The CDR3 covers 18 residues. Germline values: CDR1 LNHNV, CDR2 YYDKDF (reference sequence). This CDR3 reads CATSRDHAGQDYTGELFF. The CDR3, as DNA: TGTGCCACCAGCAGAGATCATGCGGGACAGGACTACACCGGGGAGCTGTTTTTT.

This clonotype was observed many times. The chain is built from TRBV4-1 and TRBJ1-3; D unclear. The length of the CDR3 is 15 residues. Germline CDR1 and CDR2: MGHRA and YSYEKL. Trimming pared 7 bases from V and 2 bases from J, leaving 15 bases between. CDR3 bases: TGCGCCAGCAAAGAATTGGATCGACCTGGAAACACCATATATTTT. Protein: CASKELDRPGNTIYF.

This clonotype occurred many times. The rearrangement joins TRBV7-9 to TRBJ2-1, with D possibly TRBD1 on 7 matching bases. The CDR3 is made up of 14 amino acids. Between the trimmed V and J ends, which lost 3 bases and 4 bases, there was a span of 10 bases. Per the germline V gene, CDR1 is SEHNR and CDR2 is FQNEAQ (reference sequence). CDR3 residues: CASSLPGGYNEQFF. The CDR3 DNA reads TGTGCCAGCAGCTTGCCAGGGGGGTACAATGAGCAGTTCTTC.

In this sample, this clonotype turned up many times. The J gene is TRBJ2-1, the V gene TRBV29-1; D is tentatively TRBD1 or TRBD2 (5 bases each). The CDR3 runs to 13 residues. Deletions cut 4 bases from V and 5 bases from J, with 12 bases between. The germline V gene encodes CDR1 SQVTM and CDR2 ANQGSEA. As DNA, the CDR3 is TGCAGCGTTGTGCCCGGGACCCACAATGAGCAGTTCTTC. Translating it yields CSVVPGTHNEQFF.

This clonotype was recorded a few times. The rearrangement uses TRBV30 and TRBJ1-5; 7 positions match TRBD1. Germline CDR1 reads GTSNPN; CDR2 reads SVGIG (reference sequence). The junction had 8 bases not matched to a gene; V was cut back by 2 bases and J by 4 bases. This CDR3 spans 15 amino acids. The CDR3 region is CAWSTGTAGNQPQHF. The DNA of the CDR3 is TGTGCCTGGAGTACAGGGACAGCGGGGAATCAGCCCCAGCATTTT.

This clonotype came up a few times. Here the CDR3 DNA reads TGCGCCAGCAGCCAAGATTACTCCAGCGGGAGGGCCGTGTACGAGCAGTACTTC. This codes for CASSQDYSSGRAVYEQYF. The chain recombines TRBV4-3 with TRBJ2-7; 10 bases line up with TRBD2. CDR1 and CDR2 from the germline V gene are LGHNA and YSLEER. The CDR3 loop spans 18 amino acids. With 0 bases clipped from V and 4 bases from J, the junction kept 12 bases outside the gene matches.